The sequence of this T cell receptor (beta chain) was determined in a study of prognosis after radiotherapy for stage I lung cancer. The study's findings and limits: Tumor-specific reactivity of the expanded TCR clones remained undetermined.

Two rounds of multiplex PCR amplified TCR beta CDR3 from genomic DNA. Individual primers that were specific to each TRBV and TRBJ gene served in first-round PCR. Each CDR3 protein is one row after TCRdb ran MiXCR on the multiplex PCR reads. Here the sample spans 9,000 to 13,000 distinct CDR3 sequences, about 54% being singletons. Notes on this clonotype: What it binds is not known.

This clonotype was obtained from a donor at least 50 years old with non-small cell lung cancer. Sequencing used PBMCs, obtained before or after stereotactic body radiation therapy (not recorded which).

DNA of the CDR3: TGTGCCAGCGGGGCGAACTATGGCTACACCTTC. Its protein product is CASGANYGYTF. The chain employs TRBV7-9 and TRBJ1-2, with a weak D call TRBD1 (5 bases). The germline gives CDR1 SEHNR, CDR2 FQNEAQ (reference sequence). The CDR3 is 11 amino acids. Trimming took off 8 bases at V and 2 bases at J, with 6 bases between the two ends.